The 9 T cell receptor beta chains reported below all come from one sample, sequenced in a study of post-analysis software for immune sequencing data. General study points: Among roughly 5 TRBV segments more frequent in patients than controls were TRBV5-6, TRBV5-1 and TRBV20-1.

For these TCRs, the target antigens are not known. Unique molecular identifiers tagged the TCR beta cDNA libraries. TCRdb recomputed calls from the PCR reads with MiXCR, one row per CDR3 protein. The data hold hundreds of thousands of distinct CDR3 sequences, with under 70% observed a single time. The sequencing input was blood. All receptors derive from a girl aged 10 to 17 with multiple sclerosis.

The table lists this clonotype with many counts. In nucleotides, the CDR3 is TGCGCCAGCAGCTTCGGACTAGCGGGCACAGATACGCAGTATTTT. Amino acids: CASSFGLAGTDTQYF. The rearrangement joins TRBV5-1 to TRBJ2-3, with 10 bases that match TRBD2. The CDR3 totals 15 residues. The germline gives CDR1 SGHRS, CDR2 YFSETQ. The J segment lost 1 base and the V segment lost 2 bases, leaving 1 base of the junction unmatched.

This rearrangement joins TRBV29-1 to TRBJ2-7, with D perhaps assigned TRBD1 or TRBD2 (5 bases each). CDR1 SQVTM and CDR2 ANQGSEA come from the germline V gene. The CDR3 consists of 15 residues. V was cut by 7 bases and J by 6 bases, with 25 bases left in between. CDR3 bases: TGCAGCGCCCCCATTCCTTCCCGGGGCACCTGCGAGCAGTACTTC. Its translation: CSAPIPSRGTCEQYF.

This sequence joins TRBV12-3 or TRBV12-4 and TRBJ2-5, with 8 bases lining up with TRBD1. This CDR3 has 13 residues. V lost 3 bases and J lost 11; bases outside the gene matches: 8. This CDR3 reads CASSFARGLEQYF. CDR3 coding DNA: TGTGCCAGCAGTTTTGCCAGGGGGCTTGAGCAGTACTTC.

The V and J genes are TRBV29-1 and TRBJ1-2, with 7 bases lining up with TRBD1. Germline trimming cut 4 bases from V and 5 bases from J; bases unmatched to any gene: 10. This CDR3 is built from 14 residues. Germline lookup yields CDR1 SQVTM and CDR2 ANQGSEA. CDR3 nucleotide sequence: TGCAGCGTTGGGATAGGGACAGTGCGGTATGGCTACACCTTC. It encodes CSVGIGTVRYGYTF.

This clonotype appeared a few times. The V call is TRBV4-2, the J call TRBJ2-7; the D gene could be TRBD1 or TRBD2 (5 bases each). This CDR3 comprises 13 residues. Trimming removed 3 bases from V and 5 bases from J, with 11 bases in between. Germline values: CDR1 LGHNA, CDR2 YNFKEQ. The CDR3 DNA follows: TGTGCCAGCAGCCAGGGGCCGGGAAACGAGCAGTACTTC. Translated, it gives CASSQGPGNEQYF.

This clonotype was seen a handful of times. The chain joins TRBV3-1 to TRBJ2-7; tentative D call: TRBD1 (6 bases). There are 15 residues in the CDR3. Germline-derived CDR1 and CDR2 are LGHDT and YNNKEL (reference sequence). The V end was cut by 4 bases, the J end by 0 bases, with 13 bases between. CDR3 sequence (DNA): TGTGCCAGCAGCCGAGGGGGACCGGGCTCCTACGAGCAGTACTTC. The encoded protein is CASSRGGPGSYEQYF.

This clonotype was detected a few times. The chain couples TRBV7-2 to TRBJ2-3, with D unclear. The CDR3 extends over 13 amino acids. Germline V CDR1 and CDR2: SGHTA, FQGNSA. V was pared by 5 bases and J by 4 bases, with 10 bases between. DNA of the CDR3: TGTGCCAGCAGCCTCCCTGTCGCAGATACGCAGTATTTT. This translates into CASSLPVADTQYF.

The gene calls are TRBV12-3 or TRBV12-4 and TRBJ2-4, with 7 positions matching TRBD1. TRBJ2-5 matches the DNA end more closely, so the J call is doubtful. CDR3 length: 14 amino acids. This CDR3 is CASSKDRESETQYF. In DNA form, the CDR3 reads TGTGCCAGCAGTAAAGACAGGGAATCGGAGACCCAGTACTTC.

V gene TRBV2 combines with J gene TRBJ2-7; 7 nucleotides agree with TRBD2. J gave up 6 bases and V 3 bases, and 8 bases lay outside the gene matches. CDR1 and CDR2 from the germline V gene are SNHLY and FYNNEI. The CDR3 runs 14 residues. The DNA for the CDR3 is TGTGCCAGCAGTGATGGCGGGAGTCTCGGCGAGCAGTACTTC. It specifies CASSDGGSLGEQYF.